The 26 T cell receptor beta chains below were found in one sample sequenced in a study of blood T cell repertoires in COVID-19. Libraries were prepared by immunoSEQ multiplex PCR; TCRdb keeps only in-frame clonotypes and omits some of them. The table includes some 150,000 clones, just over 85% detected once. The sequencing sample was made of PBMCs or T cells enriched from blood (not recorded which). All receptors come from a man between 50 and 59 years old who had recovered from COVID-19.

This chain links TRBV11-3 with TRBJ2-2; weak D call: TRBD1 (6 bases). Deletions cut 5 bases from V and 3 bases from J, with 13 bases between. From germline, CDR1 is SGHNT and CDR2 YENEEA. The CDR3 is 15 residues long. DNA for the CDR3: TGTGCCAGCAGCCAACAGGGTCGGGACACCGGGGAGCTGTTTTTT. Its translation is CASSQQGRDTGELFF. The full variable domain, with the rest looked up from reference TRBV11-3 and TRBJ2-2, is EAGVVQSPRYKIIEKKQPVAFWCNPISGHNTLYWYLQNLGQGPELLIRYENEEAVDDSQLPKDRFSAERLKGVDSTLKIQPAELGDSAVYLCASSQQGRDTGELFFGEGSRLTVL.

The rearrangement joins TRBV27 to TRBJ1-1; 8 nucleotides agree with TRBD1. Trimming cost V 6 bases and J 3 bases; bases outside gene matches: 9. The CDR3 runs to 15 residues. The germline CDR1 and CDR2 sequences are MNHEY and SMNVEV (reference sequence). The CDR3 DNA reads TGTGCCAGCAGCAAGACAGGGGTTCCAGACACTGAAGCTTTCTTT. Translation gives CASSKTGVPDTEAFF.

The chain carries TRBV5-1 and TRBJ1-1, with 9 positions matching TRBD1. Germline trimming cut 1 base from V and 5 bases from J; bases unmatched to any gene: 6. The CDR3 spans 15 residues. Per germline, CDR1 SGHRS and CDR2 YFSETQ. The CDR3 DNA reads TGCGCCAGCAGCTTGCAGGGACAGGGAGGGACTGAAGCTTTCTTT. It codes for CASSLQGQGGTEAFF.

The chain joins TRBV18 to TRBJ1-2; 7 bases align to TRBD1. Trimming removed 3 bases from V and 2 bases from J; junction bases left unmatched: 3. CDR1 KGHSH and CDR2 LQKENI come from the germline V gene. This CDR3 has 14 residues. The CDR3 loop is CASSPGQQNYGYTF. The CDR3 DNA sequence: TGTGCCAGCTCACCGGGACAGCAAAACTATGGCTACACCTTC.

The genes are TRBV6-5 and TRBJ1-2; D might be TRBD1 (5 bases). The CDR3 has 14 amino acids. V dropped 1 base and J dropped 2 bases, with 8 bases sitting between them. Germline V gene sequence: CDR1 MNHEY, CDR2 SVGAGI. CDR3 loop: CASSYFKGNYGYTF. CDR3 in DNA: TGTGCCAGCAGTTACTTCAAGGGGAACTATGGCTACACCTTC.

The V gene is TRBV6-6, the J gene TRBJ2-2; 9 bases fit TRBD1. V lost 5 bases, J lost 7 bases, and 14 bases stayed unmatched. Germline CDR1 and CDR2: MNHNY and SVGAGI (reference sequence). This CDR3 is built from 17 residues. CDR3 region: CASSPTPGQGLFGELFF. CDR3 coding DNA: TGTGCCAGCAGTCCGACCCCGGGACAGGGCTTGTTCGGGGAGCTGTTTTTT.

The chain couples TRBV18 to TRBJ1-6, with D possibly being TRBD1 (5 bases). There are 13 residues in the CDR3. The germline V gene encodes CDR1 KGHSH and CDR2 LQKENI. CDR3 protein: CVSGESTNSPLHF. The CDR3 region has the DNA TGTGTTTCGGGGGAGTCCACTAATTCACCCCTCCACTTT.

V and J are TRBV20-1 and TRBJ1-2; D perhaps matches TRBD1 (6 bases). The CDR3 extends over 15 amino acids. The germline V gene encodes CDR1 DFQATT and CDR2 SNEGSKA (reference sequence). V was cut by 3 bases and J by 6 bases, with 20 bases left in between. This CDR3 is CSASRVMGGLDGYTF. In DNA form, the CDR3 reads TGCAGTGCTAGTCGAGTCATGGGGGGGCTAGATGGCTACACCTTC.

The chain has TRBV18 and TRBJ2-7, with 8 nucleotides matching TRBD1. Germline values: CDR1 KGHSH, CDR2 LQKENI. The CDR3 has 18 amino acids. The junction had 16 bases not matched to a gene; V was cut back by 3 bases and J by 3 bases. CDR3 coding DNA: TGTGCCAGCTCACCCATAACTTATCCGGGACAGGCCAACTACGAGCAGTACTTC. Encoded protein: CASSPITYPGQANYEQYF.

This chain uses TRBV2 with TRBJ2-2; D might be TRBD1 (6 bases). The CDR3 runs to 16 residues. In germline, CDR1 is SNHLY, CDR2 FYNNEI. Trimming shortened V by 4 bases and J by 2 bases, and 14 bases separated the two germline ends. CDR3 sequence (DNA): TGTGCCAGCAGTGTCAGGGGTTCTCTAAACACCGGGGAGCTGTTTTTT. It specifies CASSVRGSLNTGELFF.

This chain uses TRBV6-1 with TRBJ1-6; D gene unclear. V lost 4 bases and J lost 0, with 10 bases in between. Germline values: CDR1 MNHNS, CDR2 SASEGT. The CDR3 is 16 residues long. CDR3 sequence: CASSGRKSSYNSPLHF. CDR3 bases: TGTGCCAGCAGTGGGAGGAAGAGCTCCTATAATTCACCCCTCCACTTT.

The chain links TRBV5-1 to TRBJ2-5; TRBD2 matches at 8 bases. J was trimmed by 3 bases and V by 7 bases; bases with no gene match: 11. The V gene's germline CDR1 is SGHRS and CDR2 YFSETQ. This CDR3 has 15 amino acids. CDR3 sequence (DNA): TGCGCCAGCTCACAGTGGACTAGCTCTGAAGAGACCCAGTACTTC. Its protein is CASSQWTSSEETQYF.

The chain links TRBV9 to TRBJ1-2; D is unresolved. Per germline, CDR1 SGDLS and CDR2 YYNGEE. With 0 bases removed from V and 8 bases from J, the gap between germline ends came to 11 bases. The length of the CDR3 is 13 residues. The CDR3 nucleotides read TGTGCCAGCAGCGTAGAGTTATCCGGGGGCTACACCTTC. Encoded protein: CASSVELSGGYTF.

The J gene is TRBJ1-4, the V gene TRBV4-1; a possible D gene is TRBD1 (6 bases). The CDR3 is 15 residues long. V was cut by 6 bases and J by 4 bases, with 15 bases left in between. In germline, CDR1 is MGHRA, CDR2 YSYEKL. The CDR3 region has the DNA TGCGCCAGCAGTCAGGGGCAGGGTTTTAATGAAAAACTGTTTTTT. This encodes CASSQGQGFNEKLFF.

The chain recombines TRBV21-1 with TRBJ1-4. TRBV21-1 is recorded as a pseudogene. CDR3 length: 15 residues. The CDR3, as DNA: TGTGCCAGCAGCAAAGCTCACGGGGAGCGGGAAAAACTGTTTTTT. Encoded protein: CASSKAHGEREKLFF.

This rearrangement joins TRBV6-5 to TRBJ2-1; the D gene is possibly TRBD2 (6 bases). The CDR3 has 15 residues. Trimming removed 3 bases from V and 0 bases from J, with 9 bases in between. CDR1 is MNHEY and CDR2 is SVGAGI in the germline V gene. Written as DNA, the CDR3 is TGTGCCAGCAGTTATGCGGGACGCTCCTACAATGAGCAGTTCTTC. Translation: CASSYAGRSYNEQFF.

The genes are TRBV28 and TRBJ1-1; 7 bases line up with TRBD1. This CDR3 is 15 amino acids long. Germline CDR1 MDHEN, CDR2 SYDVKM. Losses at the gene ends were 5 bases for V and 1 base for J; bases not matched to a gene: 7. CDR3 amino acids: CASSPTGQTNTEAFF. The CDR3 coding sequence is TGTGCCAGCAGTCCCACGGGACAGACGAACACTGAAGCTTTCTTT.

This rearrangement joins TRBV30 to TRBJ1-1; possibly TRBD1 for D (6 bases). The CDR3 is 13 residues long. Germline CDR1 and CDR2: GTSNPN and SVGIG (reference sequence). V was pared by 0 bases and J by 10 bases, with 15 bases between. The CDR3 here is CAWSVFGRTVAFF. The CDR3 nucleotides read TGTGCCTGGAGTGTATTCGGGAGGACAGTAGCTTTCTTT.

The chain is built from TRBV3-1 (or the pseudogene TRBV3-2) and TRBJ2-3; the D is unclear. The CDR3 loop spans 13 amino acids. V was pared by 0 bases and J by 7 bases, with 8 bases between. Germline loops: CDR1 LGHDT, CDR2 YNNKEL (reference sequence). The CDR3 region is CASSQDQKNTQYF. The CDR3 coding sequence is TGTGCCAGCAGCCAAGATCAAAAAAATACGCAGTATTTT.

V usage is TRBV6-1 and J usage is TRBJ2-7, with D tentatively TRBD2 (6 bases). Germline loops: CDR1 MNHNS, CDR2 SASEGT. V was pared by 2 bases and J by 1 base, with 9 bases between. CDR3 length: 14 amino acids. CDR3: CASSEQGGSYEQYV. The DNA of the CDR3 is TGTGCCAGCAGTGAACAGGGAGGTTCCTACGAGCAGTACGTC.

This chain links TRBV6-5 with TRBJ2-7; 8 nucleotides align to TRBD2. Germline values: CDR1 MNHEY, CDR2 SVGAGI. This CDR3 comprises 15 residues. The V gene end was trimmed by 7 bases and the J gene end by 2 bases; junction bases not matched to a gene: 10. CDR3 bases: TGTGCCAGCACTTATCTAGCGGGCGCCGCCTACGAGCAGTACTTC. Protein sequence: CASTYLAGAAYEQYF.

The gene calls are TRBV4-3 and TRBJ2-1; the match to TRBD2 covers 10 bases. CDR1 is LGHNA and CDR2 is YSLEER in the germline V gene. The CDR3 spans 16 residues. Germline trimming cut 3 bases from V and 3 bases from J; bases unmatched to any gene: 5. CDR3 sequence (DNA): TGCGCCAGCAGCCACGTAGCGGGGGGCGACTACAATGAGCAGTTCTTC. Translated: CASSHVAGGDYNEQFF.

This chain joins TRBV6-2 or TRBV6-3 and TRBJ1-2; 10 bases map to TRBD1. The CDR3 loop spans 14 amino acids. V trimming: 2 bases; J trimming: 6 bases; junction bases outside the gene matches: 3. Per the germline V gene, CDR1 is MNHEY and CDR2 is SVGEGT. For the CDR3, the DNA is TGTGCCAGCAGTTACGGGACAGGGGTAAATGGCTACACCTTC. It is translated as CASSYGTGVNGYTF.

The V and J genes are TRBV19 and TRBJ2-5; D may be TRBD2 (6 bases). The CDR3 is made up of 15 amino acids. The germline CDR1 and CDR2 sequences are LNHDA and SQIVND (reference sequence). V shed 2 bases and J shed 5 bases, with 15 bases lying between them. The CDR3 bases are TGTGCCAGTAGTATATGGAGGGGCGGGCGGGAGACCCAGTACTTC. Amino acid sequence: CASSIWRGGRETQYF.

The genes are TRBV7-2 and TRBJ2-7, with D tentatively TRBD2 (6 bases). Germline assignment: CDR1 SGHTA and CDR2 FQGNSA. With 5 bases removed from V and 6 bases from J, the gap between germline ends came to 14 bases. The CDR3 totals 13 residues. The CDR3 DNA is TGTGCCAGCAGCAACTCTTGGAGGGGCGAGCAGTACTTC. It is translated as CASSNSWRGEQYF. The whole variable domain, filled in from reference TRBV7-2 and TRBJ2-7, reads GAGVSQSPSNKVTEKGKDVELRCDPISGHTALYWYRQSLGQGLEFLIYFQGNSAPDKSGLPSDRFSAERTGGSVSTLTIQRTQQEDSAVYLCASSNSWRGEQYFGPGTRLTVT.

J is TRBJ2-1 and V is TRBV3-1 (or the pseudogene TRBV3-2); weak D call: TRBD1 (6 bases). The CDR3 runs 15 residues. Trimming took off 2 bases at V and 0 bases at J, with 8 bases between the two ends. Germline loops: CDR1 LGHDT, CDR2 YNNKEL (reference sequence). The CDR3 coding sequence is TGTGCCAGCAGCCAACAGGGGAACTCCTACAATGAGCAGTTCTTC. Translating it yields CASSQQGNSYNEQFF.